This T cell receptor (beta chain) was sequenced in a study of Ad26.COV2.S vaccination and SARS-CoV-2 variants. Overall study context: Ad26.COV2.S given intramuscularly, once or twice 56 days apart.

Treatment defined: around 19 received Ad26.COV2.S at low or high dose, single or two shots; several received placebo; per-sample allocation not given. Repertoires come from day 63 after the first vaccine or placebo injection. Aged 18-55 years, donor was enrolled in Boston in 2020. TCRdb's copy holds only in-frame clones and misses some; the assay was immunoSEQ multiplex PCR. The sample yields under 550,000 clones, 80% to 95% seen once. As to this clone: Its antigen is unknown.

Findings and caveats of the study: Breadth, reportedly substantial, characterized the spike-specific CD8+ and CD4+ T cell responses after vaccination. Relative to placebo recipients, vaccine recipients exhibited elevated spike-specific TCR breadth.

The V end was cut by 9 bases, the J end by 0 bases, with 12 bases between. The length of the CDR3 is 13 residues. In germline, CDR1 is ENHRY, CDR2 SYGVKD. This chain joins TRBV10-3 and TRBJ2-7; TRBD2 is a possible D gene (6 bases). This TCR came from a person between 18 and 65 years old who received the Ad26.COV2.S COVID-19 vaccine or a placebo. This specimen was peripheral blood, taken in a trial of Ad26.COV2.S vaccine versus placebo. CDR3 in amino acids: CAMSRDGSYEQYF. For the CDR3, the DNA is TGTGCCATGTCGCGGGACGGCTCCTACGAGCAGTACTTC.